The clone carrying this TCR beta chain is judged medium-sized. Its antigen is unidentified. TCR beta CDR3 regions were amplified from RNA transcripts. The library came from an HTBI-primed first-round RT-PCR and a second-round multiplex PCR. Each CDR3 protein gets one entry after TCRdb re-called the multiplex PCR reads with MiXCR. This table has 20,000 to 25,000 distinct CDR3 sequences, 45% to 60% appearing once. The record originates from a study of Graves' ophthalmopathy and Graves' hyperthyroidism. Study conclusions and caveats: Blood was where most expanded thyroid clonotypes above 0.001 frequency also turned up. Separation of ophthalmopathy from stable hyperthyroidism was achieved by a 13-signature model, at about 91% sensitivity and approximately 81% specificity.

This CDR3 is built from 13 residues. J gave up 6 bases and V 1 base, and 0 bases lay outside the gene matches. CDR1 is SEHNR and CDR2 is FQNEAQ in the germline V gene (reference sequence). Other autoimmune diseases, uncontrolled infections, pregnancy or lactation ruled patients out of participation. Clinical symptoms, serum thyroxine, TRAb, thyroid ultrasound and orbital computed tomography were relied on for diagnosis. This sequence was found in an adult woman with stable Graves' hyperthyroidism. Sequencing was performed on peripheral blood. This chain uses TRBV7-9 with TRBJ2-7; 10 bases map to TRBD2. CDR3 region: CASSLGTSGEQYF. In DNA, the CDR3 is TGTGCCAGCAGCTTAGGGACTAGCGGCGAGCAGTACTTC.